These 20 T cell receptor beta chains share one sample of origin, sequenced in a study of blood T cell repertoires in COVID-19. Assay used: immunoSEQ multiplex PCR; TCRdb lists only in-frame clones, some missing. The sample carries approximately 470,000 clones, approximately 85% recorded once. Material: peripheral blood. Receptor source: a human donor in a cohort sampled during active COVID-19.

In DNA, the CDR3 is TGTGCCAGCAGTCCGGACAGGGGGCAGGCAGATACGCAGTATTTT. It translates to CASSPDRGQADTQYF. This chain links TRBV2 with TRBJ2-3; 11 positions agree with TRBD1. The CDR3 loop spans 15 amino acids. Germline CDR1 and CDR2: SNHLY and FYNNEI. V dropped 5 bases and J dropped 4; count of bases not matched to a gene: 5.

The DNA of the CDR3 is TGCAGCGTTGCGGTATCTAGCGTCACAGATACGCAGTATTTT. Translating it yields CSVAVSSVTDTQYF. This chain links TRBV29-1 with TRBJ2-3; D is possibly TRBD2 (6 bases). The CDR3 is made up of 14 amino acids. CDR1 and CDR2 (germline): SQVTM, ANQGSEA. The V end was cut by 4 bases, the J end by 2 bases, with 13 bases between.

The genes are TRBV14 and TRBJ1-2; 8 bases agree with TRBD1. There are 14 residues in the CDR3. With 3 bases clipped from V and 5 bases from J, the junction kept 5 bases outside the gene matches. CDR1 and CDR2 from the germline V gene are SGHDN and FVKESK. This chain's CDR3 is CASSHYDRGYGYTF. CDR3 DNA: TGTGCCAGCAGCCATTACGACAGGGGATATGGCTACACCTTC.

This clone was detected once. The V call is TRBV30, the J call TRBJ1-2; D ambiguous. CDR3 size: 14 residues. With 3 bases removed from V and 4 bases from J, the gap between germline ends came to 15 bases. The V gene's germline CDR1 is GTSNPN and CDR2 SVGIG (reference sequence). This chain's CDR3 is CAWRTKTSGYGYTF. The CDR3 coding sequence is TGTGCCTGGAGGACGAAGACAAGTGGCTATGGCTACACCTTC.

The genes are TRBV5-4 and TRBJ2-1; 10 nucleotides align to TRBD1. In germline, CDR1 is SGHNT, CDR2 YYREEE (reference sequence). Unmatched junction bases numbered 11, after V lost 4 bases and J lost 7 bases. The CDR3 contains 16 residues. Here the CDR3 reads CASSPRMDRGVNEQFF. The CDR3 nucleotides read TGTGCCAGCAGCCCCCGGATGGACAGGGGGGTAAATGAGCAGTTCTTC.

V is TRBV7-2 and J is TRBJ1-1; D is uncertain. The V end was cut by 5 bases, the J end by 8 bases, with 30 bases between. The CDR3 length is 18 residues. CDR1 is SGHTA, CDR2 FQGNSA, per germline. The CDR3 is CASSISGGSRYQSREAFF. The DNA of the CDR3 is TGTGCCAGCAGCATATCGGGTGGCAGTAGGTACCAATCTCGGGAAGCTTTCTTT. Supplemented by reference TRBV7-2 and TRBJ1-1, the full variable domain reads GAGVSQSPSNKVTEKGKDVELRCDPISGHTALYWYRQSLGQGLEFLIYFQGNSAPDKSGLPSDRFSAERTGGSVSTLTIQRTQQEDSAVYLCASSISGGSRYQSREAFFGQGTRLTVV.

This clone was observed once. This chain joins TRBV5-1 and TRBJ2-1; the match to TRBD2 covers 7 bases. Germline CDR1 is SGHRS and CDR2 is YFSETQ. The junction had 6 bases not matched to a gene; V was cut back by 1 base and J by 5 bases. CDR3 length: 15 residues. The CDR3 loop reads CASSLNAGVNNEQFF. The CDR3 nucleotides are TGCGCCAGCAGCTTGAATGCGGGAGTGAACAATGAGCAGTTCTTC. The complete variable domain, with remaining parts taken from reference TRBV5-1 and TRBJ2-1, reads KAGVTQTPRYLIKTRGQQVTLSCSPISGHRSVSWYQQTPGQGLQFLFEYFSETQRNKGNFPGRFSGRQFSNSRSEMNVSTLELGDSALYLCASSLNAGVNNEQFFGPGTRLTVL.

This rearrangement joins TRBV2 to TRBJ1-1; tentatively, D is TRBD1 (5 bases). The germline V and J ends were trimmed by 7 bases and 5 bases, with 17 bases remaining between them. The CDR3 contains 14 residues. The germline CDR1 and CDR2 sequences are SNHLY and FYNNEI. This CDR3 is CASTFQGDGTEAFF. The CDR3 DNA sequence: TGTGCCAGCACCTTTCAAGGGGATGGAACTGAAGCTTTCTTT.

CDR3 protein: CASTPSGQGASYEQYF. CDR3 sequence (DNA): TGTGCCAGCACCCCCTCGGGACAGGGGGCATCCTACGAGCAGTACTTC. V is TRBV28 and J is TRBJ2-7; the match to TRBD1 covers 12 bases. V trimming: 7 bases; J trimming: 1 base; junction bases outside the gene matches: 8. Per the germline V gene, CDR1 is MDHEN and CDR2 is SYDVKM. This CDR3 has 16 amino acids.

The chain is built from TRBV15 and TRBJ2-7; 8 bases fit TRBD1. Germline CDR1 reads LNHNV; CDR2 reads YYDKDF (reference sequence). J gave up 4 bases and V 2 bases, and 7 bases lay outside the gene matches. The CDR3 totals 15 residues. CDR3 residues: CATSRLRTGYYEQYF. CDR3 nucleotides: TGTGCCACCAGCAGACTTAGGACAGGGTATTACGAGCAGTACTTC. Based on the CDR3 plus reference TRBV15 and TRBJ2-7, the full variable domain is DAMVIQNPRYQVTQFGKPVTLSCSQTLNHNVMYWYQQKSSQAPKLLFHYYDKDFNNEADTPDNFQSRRPNTSFCFLDIRSPGLGDTAMYLCATSRLRTGYYEQYFGPGTRLTVT.

This chain connects TRBV7-3 to TRBJ1-1, with 9 bases identical to TRBD1. The CDR3 is 16 residues long. J lost 6 bases, V lost 1 base, and 9 bases had no gene match. Per germline, CDR1 SGHTA and CDR2 FQGTGA. The CDR3: CASSLRRTGESAEAFF. The CDR3 coding sequence is TGTGCCAGCAGCTTAAGGAGGACAGGGGAGAGCGCTGAAGCTTTCTTT.

The chain joins TRBV2 to TRBJ1-1; 8 bases agree with TRBD1. This CDR3 spans 15 amino acids. The ends lost 8 bases at V and 0 bases at J; junction bases unmatched: 8. Germline-derived CDR1 and CDR2 are SNHLY and FYNNEI. As DNA, the CDR3 is TGTGCCAGCGGAAGACAGGGGTCGTTGAACACTGAAGCTTTCTTT. Amino acids: CASGRQGSLNTEAFF. The full variable domain, completed using reference TRBV2 and TRBJ1-1, is EPEVTQTPSHQVTQMGQEVILRCVPISNHLYFYWYRQILGQKVEFLVSFYNNEISEKSEIFDDQFSVERPDGSNFTLKIRSTKLEDSAMYFCASGRQGSLNTEAFFGQGTRLTVV.

The chain is built from TRBV7-8 and TRBJ1-5; 8 nucleotides agree with TRBD1. CDR3 length: 17 residues. CDR1 is SGHVS and CDR2 is FQNEAQ in the germline V gene. Losses at the gene ends were 4 bases for V and 4 bases for J; bases not matched to a gene: 12. This CDR3 reads CASSSLSGTGVNQPQHF. Here the CDR3 DNA reads TGTGCCAGCAGCTCCCTATCCGGGACAGGCGTAAATCAGCCCCAGCATTTT.

V and J are TRBV24-1 and TRBJ2-1, with 10 bases matching TRBD2. The V segment lost 2 bases and the J segment 7 bases; nucleotides outside the gene matches: 4. CDR1 and CDR2 (germline): KGHDR, SFDVKD. The CDR3 is 15 residues long. The CDR3 DNA sequence: TGTGCCACCAGTGATTCGGGACTAGCGAAGAATGAGCAGTTCTTC. It yields the protein CATSDSGLAKNEQFF.

The chain is built from TRBV11-2 and TRBJ2-7; 8 bases are shared with TRBD2. This CDR3 is built from 14 residues. The V and J ends lost 5 bases and 10 bases, in that order; junction bases with no gene match: 13. Germline CDR1 is SGHAT and CDR2 is FQNNGV. This chain's CDR3 is CASSPVSGRAFQYF. In DNA, the CDR3 is TGTGCCAGCAGCCCCGTCTCCGGGAGGGCATTTCAGTACTTC.

The chain carries TRBV18 and TRBJ1-4, with 9 bases lining up with TRBD1. V lost 3 bases, J lost 5 bases, and 7 bases stayed unmatched. Germline V CDR1 and CDR2: KGHSH, LQKENI. CDR3 size: 16 residues. CDR3 residues: CASSPLAGTGNEKLFF. CDR3 in DNA: TGTGCCAGCTCACCTCTGGCCGGGACAGGGAATGAAAAACTGTTTTTT.

The genes are TRBV11-3 and TRBJ2-7; D is possibly TRBD2 (5 bases). Trimming left V 3 bases short and J 7 bases short, with 13 bases between. The CDR3 runs to 13 residues. The germline V gene encodes CDR1 SGHNT and CDR2 YENEEA. CDR3 DNA sequence: TGTGCCAGCAGCTTCGTCCGGGAAGGGGAGCAGTACTTC. Amino acids: CASSFVREGEQYF.

This chain uses TRBV6-2 or TRBV6-3 with TRBJ2-7; 8 bases line up with TRBD2. The CDR3 contains 15 residues. The J segment lost 2 bases and the V segment lost 4 bases, leaving 7 bases of the junction unmatched. The V gene's germline CDR1 is MNHEY and CDR2 SVGEGT. CDR3 DNA sequence: TGTGCCAGCAGTTGGTCGGCTAGCGGGCCCTACGAGCAGTACTTC. It translates to CASSWSASGPYEQYF.

The rearrangement links TRBV20-1 to TRBJ1-5, with 7 positions matching TRBD1. This CDR3 contains 15 residues. Per the germline V gene, CDR1 is DFQATT and CDR2 is SNEGSKA (reference sequence). Losses at the gene ends were 3 bases for V and 5 bases for J; bases not matched to a gene: 10. The chain's CDR3 is CSASLQGRRDQPQHF. The DNA for the CDR3 is TGCAGTGCTAGTTTACAGGGGCGCCGGGATCAGCCCCAGCATTTT.

The chain couples TRBV6-5 to TRBJ2-7; D uncertain. The CDR3 extends over 12 amino acids. V was trimmed by 10 bases and J by 2 bases, leaving 12 bases between them. Germline-derived CDR1 and CDR2 are MNHEY and SVGAGI. CDR3 DNA sequence: TGTGCCACCTTAGACTCTCCCTACGAGCAGTACTTC. As protein: CATLDSPYEQYF.